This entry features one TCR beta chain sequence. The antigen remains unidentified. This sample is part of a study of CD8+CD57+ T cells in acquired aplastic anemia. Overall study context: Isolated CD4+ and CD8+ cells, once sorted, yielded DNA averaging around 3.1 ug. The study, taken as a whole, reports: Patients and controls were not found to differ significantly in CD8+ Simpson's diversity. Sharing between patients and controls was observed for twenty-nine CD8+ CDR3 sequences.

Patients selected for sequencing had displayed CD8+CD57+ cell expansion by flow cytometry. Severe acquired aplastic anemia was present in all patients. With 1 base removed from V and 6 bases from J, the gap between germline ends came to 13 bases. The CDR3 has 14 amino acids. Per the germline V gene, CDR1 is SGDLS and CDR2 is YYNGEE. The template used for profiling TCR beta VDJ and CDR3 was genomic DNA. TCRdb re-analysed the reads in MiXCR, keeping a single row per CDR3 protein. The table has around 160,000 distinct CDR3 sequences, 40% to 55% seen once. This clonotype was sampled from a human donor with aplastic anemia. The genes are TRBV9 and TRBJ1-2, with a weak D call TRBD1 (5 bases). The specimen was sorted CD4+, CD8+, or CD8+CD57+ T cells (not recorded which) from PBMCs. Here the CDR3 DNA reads TGTGCCAGCAGCGTACAGGGTGTCTTAGATGGCTACACCTTC. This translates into CASSVQGVLDGYTF.